Sequencing of this T cell receptor beta chain was carried out in a study of blood T cells in healthy people across ages. PCR was performed a second time for roughly 7 to 12 cycles using a sample-barcoded 5' primer and a J-beta primer mix. A single record per CDR3 protein comes from TCRdb applying MiXCR to the 5' RACE reads. The sample holds over 1,500,000 distinct CDR3 sequences, about 50% seen once. Losses at the gene ends were 0 bases for V and 2 bases for J; bases not matched to a gene: 7. The CDR3 consists of 17 residues. The germline CDR1 and CDR2 sequences are SEHNR and FQNEAQ (reference sequence).

The sequence came from a woman in her thirties or forties in good health. Sequenced material: blood. The V call is TRBV7-9, the J call TRBJ1-2; TRBD1 matches at 9 bases. The CDR3 reads CASSLAGTGMFNYGYTF. As DNA, the CDR3 is TGTGCCAGCAGCTTAGCCGGGACAGGGATGTTCAACTATGGCTACACCTTC.